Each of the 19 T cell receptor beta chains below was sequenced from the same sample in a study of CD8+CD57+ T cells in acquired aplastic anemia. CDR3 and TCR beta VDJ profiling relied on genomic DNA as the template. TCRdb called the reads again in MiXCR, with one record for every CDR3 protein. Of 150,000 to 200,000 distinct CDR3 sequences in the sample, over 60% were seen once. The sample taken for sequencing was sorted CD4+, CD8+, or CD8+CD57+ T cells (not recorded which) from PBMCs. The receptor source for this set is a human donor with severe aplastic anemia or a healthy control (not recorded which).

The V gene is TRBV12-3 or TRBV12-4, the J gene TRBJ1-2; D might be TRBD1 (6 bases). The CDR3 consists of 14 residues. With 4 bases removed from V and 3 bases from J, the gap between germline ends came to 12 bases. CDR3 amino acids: CASSSRGGDYGYTF. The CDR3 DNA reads TGTGCCAGCAGTTCTCGTGGGGGCGACTATGGCTACACCTTC.

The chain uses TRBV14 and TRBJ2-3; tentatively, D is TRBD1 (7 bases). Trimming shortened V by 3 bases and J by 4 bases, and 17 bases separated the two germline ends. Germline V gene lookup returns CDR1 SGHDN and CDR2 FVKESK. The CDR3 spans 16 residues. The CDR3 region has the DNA TGTGCCAGCAGCCAGGTCGCTGGAGGGGGCGCAGATACGCAGTATTTT. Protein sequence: CASSQVAGGGADTQYF.

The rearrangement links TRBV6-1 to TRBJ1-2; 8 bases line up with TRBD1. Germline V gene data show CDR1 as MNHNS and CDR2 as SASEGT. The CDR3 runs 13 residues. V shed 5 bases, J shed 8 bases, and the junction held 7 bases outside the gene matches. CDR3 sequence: CASSYRTGLGYTF. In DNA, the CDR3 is TGTGCCAGCAGTTACAGGACAGGGCTGGGCTACACCTTC.

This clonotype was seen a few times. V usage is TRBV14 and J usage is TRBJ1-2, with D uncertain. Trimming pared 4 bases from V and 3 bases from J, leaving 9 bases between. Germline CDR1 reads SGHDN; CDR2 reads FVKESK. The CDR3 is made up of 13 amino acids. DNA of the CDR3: TGTGCCAGCAGCCCTGACACGGACTATGGCTACACCTTC. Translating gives CASSPDTDYGYTF.

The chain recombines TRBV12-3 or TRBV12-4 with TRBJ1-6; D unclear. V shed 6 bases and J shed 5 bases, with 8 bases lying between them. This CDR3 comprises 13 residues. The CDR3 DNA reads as TGTGCCAGCAGGGACCTCAATAATTCACCCCTCCACTTT. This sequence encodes CASRDLNNSPLHF.

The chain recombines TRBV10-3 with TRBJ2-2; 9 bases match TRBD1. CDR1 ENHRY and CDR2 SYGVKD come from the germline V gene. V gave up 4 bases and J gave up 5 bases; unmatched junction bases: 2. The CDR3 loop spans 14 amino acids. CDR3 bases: TGTGCCATCAGTGGACAGGGGGTGACCGGGGAGCTGTTTTTT. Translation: CAISGQGVTGELFF.

Here the CDR3 DNA reads TGTGCCAGCAGCTTCCAGGAACAGGGAACGAACACTGAAGCTTTCTTT. Amino acid sequence: CASSFQEQGTNTEAFF. The chain joins TRBV7-2 to TRBJ1-1; D perhaps matches TRBD1 (6 bases). Trimming stripped 3 bases from V and 1 base from J, with 15 bases between. Germline loops: CDR1 SGHTA, CDR2 FQGNSA. The length of the CDR3 is 16 residues.

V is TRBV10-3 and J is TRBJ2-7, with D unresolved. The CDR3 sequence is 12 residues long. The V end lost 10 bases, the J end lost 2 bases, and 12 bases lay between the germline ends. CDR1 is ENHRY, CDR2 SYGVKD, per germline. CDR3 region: CASLQFPYEQYF. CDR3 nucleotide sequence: TGTGCCAGTCTACAGTTTCCCTACGAGCAGTACTTC.

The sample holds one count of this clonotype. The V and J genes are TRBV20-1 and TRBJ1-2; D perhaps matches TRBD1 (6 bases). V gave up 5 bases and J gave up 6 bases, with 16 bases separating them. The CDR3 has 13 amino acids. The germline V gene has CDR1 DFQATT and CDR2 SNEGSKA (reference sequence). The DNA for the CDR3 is TGCAGTGCTTACCGGGGGGGGCGTAATGGCTACACCTTC. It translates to CSAYRGGRNGYTF.

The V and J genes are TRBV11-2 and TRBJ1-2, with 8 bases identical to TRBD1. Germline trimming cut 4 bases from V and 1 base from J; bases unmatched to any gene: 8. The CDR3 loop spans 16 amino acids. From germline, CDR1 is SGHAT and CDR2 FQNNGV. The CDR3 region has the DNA TGTGCCAGCAGCTACAGGGGGGACGGATTTAACTATGGCTACACCTTC. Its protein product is CASSYRGDGFNYGYTF.

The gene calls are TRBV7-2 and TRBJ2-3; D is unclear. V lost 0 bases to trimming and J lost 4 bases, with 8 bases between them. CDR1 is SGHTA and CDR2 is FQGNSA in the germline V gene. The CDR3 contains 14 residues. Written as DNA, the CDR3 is TGTGCCAGCAGCTTAGCTTACGGGTCAGATACGCAGTATTTT. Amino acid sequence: CASSLAYGSDTQYF.

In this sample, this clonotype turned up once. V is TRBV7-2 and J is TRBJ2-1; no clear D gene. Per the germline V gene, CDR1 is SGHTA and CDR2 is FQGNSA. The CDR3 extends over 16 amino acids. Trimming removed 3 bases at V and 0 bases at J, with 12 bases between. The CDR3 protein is CASSFITYRSYNEQFF. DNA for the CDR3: TGTGCCAGCAGCTTTATAACATATCGCTCCTACAATGAGCAGTTCTTC. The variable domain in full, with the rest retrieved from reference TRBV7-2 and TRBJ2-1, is GAGVSQSPSNKVTEKGKDVELRCDPISGHTALYWYRQSLGQGLEFLIYFQGNSAPDKSGLPSDRFSAERTGGSVSTLTIQRTQQEDSAVYLCASSFITYRSYNEQFFGPGTRLTVL.

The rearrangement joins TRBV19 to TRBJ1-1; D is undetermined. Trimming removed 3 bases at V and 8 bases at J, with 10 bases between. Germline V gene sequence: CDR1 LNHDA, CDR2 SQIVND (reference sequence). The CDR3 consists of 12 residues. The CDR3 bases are TGTGCCAGTAGTATTTTTGGGCTAGAAGCTTTCTTT. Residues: CASSIFGLEAFF.

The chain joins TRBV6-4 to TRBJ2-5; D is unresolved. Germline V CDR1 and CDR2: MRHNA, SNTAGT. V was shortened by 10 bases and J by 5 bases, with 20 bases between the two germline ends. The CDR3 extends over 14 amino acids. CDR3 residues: CATTIGLQRETQYF. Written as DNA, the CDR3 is TGTGCCACCACGATAGGGCTACAACGGGAGACCCAGTACTTC.

In nucleotides, the CDR3 is TGTGGATCGGGGCAGCCCCACCCCACAGATACGCAGTATTTT. It translates to CGSGQPHPTDTQYF. The V gene is TRBV7-9, the J gene TRBJ2-3; D tentatively reads TRBD1 or TRBD2 (5 bases each). The germline V gene encodes CDR1 SEHNR and CDR2 FQNEAQ (reference sequence). This CDR3 is built from 14 residues.

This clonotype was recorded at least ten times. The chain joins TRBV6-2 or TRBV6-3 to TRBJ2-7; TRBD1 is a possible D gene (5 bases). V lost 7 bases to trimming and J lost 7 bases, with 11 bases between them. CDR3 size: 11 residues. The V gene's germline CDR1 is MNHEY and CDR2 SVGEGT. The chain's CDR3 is CASIGQGEQYF. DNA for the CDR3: TGTGCCAGCATTGGGCAGGGAGAGCAGTACTTC.

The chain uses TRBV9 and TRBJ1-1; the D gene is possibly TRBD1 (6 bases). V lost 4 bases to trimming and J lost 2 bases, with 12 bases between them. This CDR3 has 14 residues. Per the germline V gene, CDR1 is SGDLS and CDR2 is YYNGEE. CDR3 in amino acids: CASSLGGFNTEAFF. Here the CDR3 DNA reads TGTGCCAGCAGCCTCGGGGGCTTTAACACTGAAGCTTTCTTT.

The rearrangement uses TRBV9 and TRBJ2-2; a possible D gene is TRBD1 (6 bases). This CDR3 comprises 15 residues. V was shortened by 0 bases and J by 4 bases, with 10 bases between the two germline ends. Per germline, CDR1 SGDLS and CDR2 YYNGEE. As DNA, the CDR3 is TGTGCCAGCAGCGTAGCGGACAGATTCACCGGGGAGCTGTTTTTT. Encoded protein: CASSVADRFTGELFF.

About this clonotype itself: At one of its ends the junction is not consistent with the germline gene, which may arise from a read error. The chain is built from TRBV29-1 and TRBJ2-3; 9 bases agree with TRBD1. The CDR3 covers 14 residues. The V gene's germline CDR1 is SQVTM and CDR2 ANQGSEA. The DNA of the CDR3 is TGCAGCGTCGAAGGACAGGGGAGTAAAGATACGCAGTATTTT. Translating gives CSVEGQGSKDTQYF.